This T cell receptor (beta chain) comes out of a study of blood T cell repertoires in COVID-19. The wider study: Whether acute or convalescent, the COVID-19 samples came from the United States, Italy and Spain. Sources were T cells, B-cell-depleted T cells, or PBMCs; the material itself was cDNA or gDNA.

TCRdb keeps only in-frame clones here, not all; method: immunoSEQ multiplex PCR. This sample has tens of thousands of clones; about 90% occur once, and the top ten carry around 15%. Germline V CDR1 and CDR2: LGHDT, YNNKEL (reference sequence). V was pared by 0 bases and J by 3 bases, with 17 bases between. This CDR3 is 18 amino acids long. Source material: peripheral blood. The receptor comes from a human donor in a cohort sampled during active COVID-19. J is TRBJ1-4 and V is TRBV3-1 (or the pseudogene TRBV3-2), with a possible D match to TRBD1 (6 bases). The CDR3 region has the DNA TGTGCCAGCAGCCAAGACTGGACAGAGGGTTTTGCTAATGAAAAACTGTTTTTT. It is translated as CASSQDWTEGFANEKLFF.